Following are 24 T cell receptor beta chains from one sample sequenced in a study of blood T cells in healthy people across ages. A sample-barcoded 5' primer and a J-beta primer mix were used in a second PCR of roughly 6 to 11 cycles. TCRdb re-called the 5' RACE reads with MiXCR, one entry per CDR3 protein. The table has roughly 1,800,000 distinct CDR3 sequences, approximately 50% seen once. Material for sequencing was blood. Every receptor here comes from a middle-aged woman in good health.

J is TRBJ2-7 and V is TRBV6-6, with TRBD1 matching 11 bases. V shed 0 bases, J shed 7 bases, and the junction held 11 bases outside the gene matches. Germline V gives CDR1 MNHNY, CDR2 SVGAGI (reference sequence). The CDR3 runs 17 residues. The chain's CDR3 is CASSYSEVGQGVWEQYF. The CDR3 region has the DNA TGTGCCAGCAGTTACTCAGAGGTGGGACAGGGGGTGTGGGAGCAGTACTTC.

Ten or more counts support this clonotype. The rearrangement uses TRBV7-2 and TRBJ2-5, with TRBD1 matching over 7 bases. The germline V gene encodes CDR1 SGHTA and CDR2 FQGNSA. This CDR3 is 15 amino acids long. The junction had 7 bases not matched to a gene; V was cut back by 4 bases and J by 2 bases. CDR3 residues: CASSSTGTAQETQYF. The CDR3 bases are TGTGCCAGCAGCTCCACGGGGACAGCACAAGAGACCCAGTACTTC.

The rearrangement uses TRBV20-1 and TRBJ2-1; D is tentatively TRBD1 or TRBD2 (6 bases each). This CDR3 region has 14 residues. With 3 bases removed from V and 4 bases from J, the gap between germline ends came to 13 bases. Looked up from germline, CDR1 is DFQATT and CDR2 is SNEGSKA (reference sequence). CDR3 region: CSARLGGLYNEQFF. In nucleotides, the CDR3 is TGCAGTGCTAGGCTCGGGGGCCTATACAATGAGCAGTTCTTC.

The sample holds a few counts of this clonotype. V is TRBV6-5 and J is TRBJ2-5, with 8 positions matching TRBD1. The CDR3 runs to 14 residues. CDR1 and CDR2 from the germline V gene are MNHEY and SVGAGI. V dropped 5 bases and J dropped 4; count of bases not matched to a gene: 6. The CDR3 loop is CASSRGTGPETQYF. In DNA form, the CDR3 reads TGTGCCAGCAGTCGTGGGACAGGCCCAGAGACCCAGTACTTC.

This chain joins TRBV20-1 and TRBJ2-5, with unresolved D. Germline CDR1 and CDR2: DFQATT and SNEGSKA (reference sequence). The V end was cut by 5 bases, the J end by 2 bases, with 15 bases between. The CDR3 runs 14 residues. CDR3 amino acids: CSARIGRGQETQYF. In DNA, the CDR3 is TGCAGTGCTCGAATCGGACGAGGACAAGAGACCCAGTACTTC.

The chain employs TRBV20-1 and TRBJ1-5; perhaps TRBD1 as D (5 bases). CDR1 is DFQATT, CDR2 SNEGSKA, per germline (reference sequence). The CDR3 runs to 13 residues. Between the trimmed V and J ends, which lost 3 bases and 7 bases, there was a span of 13 bases. CDR3 coding DNA: TGCAGTGCTAGGCAGGGTCGAGAACAGCCCCAGCATTTT. Translating gives CSARQGREQPQHF.

The chain uses TRBV6-5 and TRBJ2-3; TRBD1 or TRBD2 may be the D gene (6 bases each). Between the trimmed V and J ends, which lost 6 bases and 6 bases, there was a span of 19 bases. CDR1 and CDR2 (germline): MNHEY, SVGAGI. CDR3 length: 15 amino acids. The CDR3 sequence: CASRYTFRGPDTQYF. DNA for the CDR3: TGTGCCAGCAGGTACACCTTCCGGGGGCCGGATACGCAGTATTTT.

CDR3 amino acids: CASSPQGRGPYNEQFF. CDR3 coding DNA: TGTGCCAGCTCACCACAGGGGAGAGGCCCCTACAATGAGCAGTTCTTC. This chain joins TRBV18 and TRBJ2-1; D could derive from TRBD1 or TRBD2 (5 bases each). CDR3 length equals 16 residues. Trimming left V 1 base short and J 2 bases short, with 12 bases between. CDR1 and CDR2 (germline): KGHSH, LQKENI.

The rearrangement joins TRBV7-9 to TRBJ2-1, with 9 positions matching TRBD2. The V and J ends lost 4 bases and 7 bases, in that order; junction bases with no gene match: 11. This CDR3 spans 16 amino acids. Germline V CDR1 and CDR2: SEHNR, FQNEAQ (reference sequence). The CDR3 DNA reads as TGTGCCAGCAGCTCCCTGGGACGAGCGGGGGGTAATGAGCAGTTCTTC. This gives the protein CASSSLGRAGGNEQFF.

The rearrangement uses TRBV7-6 and TRBJ2-3; the D gene is possibly TRBD2 (5 bases). CDR1 is SGHVS and CDR2 is FNYEAQ in the germline V gene. V was trimmed by 3 bases and J by 2 bases, leaving 18 bases between them. The CDR3 totals 17 residues. The CDR3 spells CASSLATGGLITDTQYF. CDR3 coding DNA: TGTGCCAGCAGCTTGGCTACTGGCGGGTTAATCACAGATACGCAGTATTTT. Combining the CDR3 with reference TRBV7-6 and TRBJ2-3 gives the whole variable domain GAGVSQSPRYKVTKRGQDVALRCDPISGHVSLYWYRQALGQGPEFLTYFNYEAQQDKSGLPNDRFSAERPEGSISTLTIQRTEQRDSAMYRCASSLATGGLITDTQYFGPGTRLTVL.

This sequence joins TRBV20-1 and TRBJ2-3; D ambiguous. Looked up from germline, CDR1 is DFQATT and CDR2 is SNEGSKA (reference sequence). V gave up 3 bases and J gave up 2 bases, with 9 bases separating them. CDR3 length: 13 amino acids. CDR3 sequence: CSARASYTDTQYF. DNA for the CDR3: TGCAGTGCTAGGGCCAGCTACACAGATACGCAGTATTTT.

This chain joins TRBV20-1 and TRBJ2-4; 9 bases are shared with TRBD2. The last part of the DNA fits TRBJ2-5 better; the J call may be wrong. Germline V gene lookup returns CDR1 DFQATT and CDR2 SNEGSKA (reference sequence). The CDR3 has 14 residues. Here the CDR3 reads CSADVSGGQETQYF. CDR3 DNA sequence: TGCAGTGCCGATGTTAGCGGGGGACAAGAGACCCAGTACTTC.

There are a few counts of this clonotype. The chain uses TRBV12-3 or TRBV12-4 and TRBJ2-7; 8 bases fit TRBD1. CDR3 length equals 14 residues. The V segment lost 5 bases and the J segment 1 base; nucleotides outside the gene matches: 4. CDR3 DNA sequence: TGTGCCAGCAGTGTGGACAGGGTTTCCTACGAGCAGTACTTC. Its protein is CASSVDRVSYEQYF.

This clonotype was recorded a few times. The gene calls are TRBV7-9 and TRBJ1-5; D is undetermined. CDR1 and CDR2 from the germline V gene are SEHNR and FQNEAQ (reference sequence). The CDR3 sequence is 14 residues long. V was clipped by 1 base and J by 3 bases, with 7 bases between them. CDR3 in DNA: TGTGCCAGCAGCTTAGGCGATTACAATCAGCCCCAGCATTTT. It specifies CASSLGDYNQPQHF.

The V call is TRBV12-3 or TRBV12-4, the J call TRBJ2-5; 11 nucleotides align to TRBD2. With V trimmed by 2 bases and J by 4 bases, 9 bases remained unmatched. The CDR3 runs to 17 residues. Written as DNA, the CDR3 is TGTGCCAGCAGTTTACGACTAGCGGGACTCTCTTTAGAGACCCAGTACTTC. Encoded protein: CASSLRLAGLSLETQYF.

CDR3 protein: CASSLKGGATYEQYF. The CDR3 DNA reads TGTGCCAGCAGTCTTAAAGGGGGGGCGACCTACGAGCAGTACTTC. V is TRBV12-3 or TRBV12-4 and J is TRBJ2-7; D perhaps matches TRBD2 (7 bases). V lost 5 bases and J lost 2, with 16 bases in between. The CDR3 runs to 15 residues.

This clonotype has more than one count but fewer than ten. This chain connects TRBV7-3 to TRBJ2-1; D might be TRBD1 or TRBD2, each matching 6 bases. The CDR3 consists of 15 residues. CDR1 and CDR2 from the germline V gene are SGHTA and FQGTGA. Trimming stripped 5 bases from V and 9 bases from J, with 20 bases between. The CDR3 coding sequence is TGTGCCAGCAGCCCAGTTGCGCACGGAGGGGGTGAGCAGTTCTTC. Protein product: CASSPVAHGGGEQFF.

V and J are TRBV29-1 and TRBJ2-3, with 8 bases aligning to TRBD2. The CDR3 has 13 amino acids. With V trimmed by 7 bases and J by 4 bases, 7 bases remained unmatched. Germline CDR1 SQVTM, CDR2 ANQGSEA. This CDR3 is CSGGTSLADTQYF. Here the CDR3 DNA reads TGCAGCGGCGGGACTAGTCTGGCAGATACGCAGTATTTT.

This clonotype appeared a few times. The gene calls are TRBV27 and TRBJ2-7; D gene unclear. Germline-derived CDR1 and CDR2 are MNHEY and SMNVEV (reference sequence). The CDR3 sequence is 15 residues long. V lost 2 bases and J 0 bases, leaving 11 bases between the germline ends. The CDR3 is CASSLRESSSYEQYF. CDR3 nucleotide sequence: TGTGCCAGCAGTTTAAGGGAAAGTAGCTCCTACGAGCAGTACTTC.

This chain connects TRBV5-1 to TRBJ2-5, with D unclear. CDR1 is SGHRS, CDR2 YFSETQ, per germline. Between the trimmed V and J ends, which lost 1 base and 4 bases, there was a span of 17 bases. This CDR3 spans 16 amino acids. CDR3 in DNA: TGCGCCAGCAGCTTGTCGCGTTCCGAATCCCGAGAGACCCAGTACTTC. It encodes CASSLSRSESRETQYF.

The J gene is TRBJ2-3, the V gene TRBV7-2; D gene ambiguous. Germline V gene lookup returns CDR1 SGHTA and CDR2 FQGNSA. Trimming left V 5 bases short and J 5 bases short, with 11 bases between. The length of the CDR3 is 13 residues. CDR3 sequence reads: CASSDLSGDTQYF. DNA of the CDR3: TGTGCCAGCAGCGACTTATCCGGAGATACGCAGTATTTT.

The gene calls are TRBV27 and TRBJ2-7, with TRBD1 matching over 8 bases. Unmatched junction bases numbered 14, after V lost 3 bases and J lost 7 bases. The CDR3 contains 16 residues. Germline CDR1 and CDR2: MNHEY and SMNVEV (reference sequence). The DNA of the CDR3 is TGTGCCAGCAGTTTCCGACAGGGGAACTCCTACAATGAGCAGTACTTC. It encodes CASSFRQGNSYNEQYF.

The V and J genes are TRBV5-1 and TRBJ2-5, with 12 bases aligning to TRBD1. The CDR3 is made up of 14 amino acids. Looked up from germline, CDR1 is SGHRS and CDR2 is YFSETQ. J gave up 11 bases and V 6 bases, and 11 bases lay outside the gene matches. As DNA, the CDR3 is TGCGCCAGCACCCAGGGACAGGGGGCGGGAGAGCAGTACTTC. Translating it yields CASTQGQGAGEQYF.

The chain employs TRBV3-1 and TRBJ2-7; TRBD1 is a possible D gene (5 bases). This CDR3 spans 14 amino acids. Deletions cut 3 bases from V and 5 bases from J, with 14 bases between. Germline V gene data show CDR1 as LGHDT and CDR2 as YNNKEL (reference sequence). In DNA, the CDR3 is TGTGCCAGCAGCCATCGCAGGGTGGGTGACGAGCAGTACTTC. Amino acids: CASSHRRVGDEQYF.